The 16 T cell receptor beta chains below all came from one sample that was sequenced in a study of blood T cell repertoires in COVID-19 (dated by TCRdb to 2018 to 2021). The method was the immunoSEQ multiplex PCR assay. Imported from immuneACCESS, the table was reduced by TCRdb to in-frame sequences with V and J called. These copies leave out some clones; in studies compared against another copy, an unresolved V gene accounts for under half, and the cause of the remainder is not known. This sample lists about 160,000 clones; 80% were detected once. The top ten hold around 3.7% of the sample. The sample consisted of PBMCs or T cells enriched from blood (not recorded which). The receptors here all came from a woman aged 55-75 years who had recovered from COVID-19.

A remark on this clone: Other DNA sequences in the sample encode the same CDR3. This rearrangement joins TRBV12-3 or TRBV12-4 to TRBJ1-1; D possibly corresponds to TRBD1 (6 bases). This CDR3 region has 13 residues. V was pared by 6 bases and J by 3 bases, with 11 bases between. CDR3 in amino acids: CASRTQGYTEAFF. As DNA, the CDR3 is TGTGCCAGCAGGACTCAGGGGTACACTGAAGCTTTCTTT.

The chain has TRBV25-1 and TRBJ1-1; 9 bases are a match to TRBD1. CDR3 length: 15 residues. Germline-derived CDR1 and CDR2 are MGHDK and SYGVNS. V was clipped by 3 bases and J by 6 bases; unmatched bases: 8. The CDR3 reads CASSDPGTGYAEAFF. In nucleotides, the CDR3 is TGTGCCAGCAGTGACCCCGGGACAGGGTATGCTGAAGCTTTCTTT. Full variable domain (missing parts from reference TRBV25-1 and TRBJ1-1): EADIYQTPRYLVIGTGKKITLECSQTMGHDKMYWYQQDPGMELHLIHYSYGVNSTEKGDLSSESTVSRIRTEHFPLTLESARPSHTSQYLCASSDPGTGYAEAFFGQGTRLTVV.

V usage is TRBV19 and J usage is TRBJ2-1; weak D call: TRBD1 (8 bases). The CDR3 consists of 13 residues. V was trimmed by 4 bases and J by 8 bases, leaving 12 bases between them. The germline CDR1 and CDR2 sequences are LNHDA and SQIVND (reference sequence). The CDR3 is CASSNRGGDEQFF. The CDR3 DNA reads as TGTGCCAGTAGTAACAGGGGGGGGGATGAGCAGTTCTTC.

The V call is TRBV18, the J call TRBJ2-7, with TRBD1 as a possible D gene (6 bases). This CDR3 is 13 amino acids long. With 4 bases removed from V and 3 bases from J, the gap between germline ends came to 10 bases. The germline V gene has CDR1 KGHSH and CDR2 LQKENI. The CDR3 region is CASSHDRNYEQYF. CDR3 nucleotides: TGTGCCAGCTCACACGACAGGAACTACGAGCAGTACTTC.

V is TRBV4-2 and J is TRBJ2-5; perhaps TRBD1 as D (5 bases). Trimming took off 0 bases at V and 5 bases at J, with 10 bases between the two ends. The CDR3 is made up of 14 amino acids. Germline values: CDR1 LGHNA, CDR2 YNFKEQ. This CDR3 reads CASSQEEKGETQYF. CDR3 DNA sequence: TGTGCCAGCAGCCAAGAGGAAAAGGGGGAGACCCAGTACTTC.

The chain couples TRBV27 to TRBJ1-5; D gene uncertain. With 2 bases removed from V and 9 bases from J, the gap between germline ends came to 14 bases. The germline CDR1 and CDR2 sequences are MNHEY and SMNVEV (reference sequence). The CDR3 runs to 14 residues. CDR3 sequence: CASSLNRGSRPQHF. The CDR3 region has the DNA TGTGCCAGCAGTTTAAATCGGGGTTCGCGGCCCCAGCATTTT.

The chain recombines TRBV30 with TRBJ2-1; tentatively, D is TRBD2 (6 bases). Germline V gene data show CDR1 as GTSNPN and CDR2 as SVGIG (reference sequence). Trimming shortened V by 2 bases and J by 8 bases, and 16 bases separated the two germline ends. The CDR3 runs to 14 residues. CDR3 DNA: TGTGCCTGGAGTAGAGCGGGCATAGGGGATGAGCAGTTCTTC. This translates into CAWSRAGIGDEQFF. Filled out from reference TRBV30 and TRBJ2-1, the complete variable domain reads SQTIHQWPATLVQPVGSPLSLECTVEGTSNPNLYWYRQAAGRGLQLLFYSVGIGQISSEVPQNLSASRPQDRQFILSSKKLLLSDSGFYLCAWSRAGIGDEQFFGPGTRLTVL.

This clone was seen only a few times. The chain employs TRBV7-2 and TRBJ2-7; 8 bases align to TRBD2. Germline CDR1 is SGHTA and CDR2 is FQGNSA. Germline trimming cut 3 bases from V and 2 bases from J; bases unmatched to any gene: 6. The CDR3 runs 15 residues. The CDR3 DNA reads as TGTGCCAGCAGCTTTTTGCCCGGGGGGGCCTACGAGCAGTACTTC. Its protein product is CASSFLPGGAYEQYF.

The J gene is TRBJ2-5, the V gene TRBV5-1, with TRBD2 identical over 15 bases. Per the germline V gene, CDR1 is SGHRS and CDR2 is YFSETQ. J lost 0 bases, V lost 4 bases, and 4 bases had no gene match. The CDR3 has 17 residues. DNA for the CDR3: TGCGCCAGCAGCCCGGGACTAGCGGGGGGTCACCAAGAGACCCAGTACTTC. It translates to CASSPGLAGGHQETQYF.

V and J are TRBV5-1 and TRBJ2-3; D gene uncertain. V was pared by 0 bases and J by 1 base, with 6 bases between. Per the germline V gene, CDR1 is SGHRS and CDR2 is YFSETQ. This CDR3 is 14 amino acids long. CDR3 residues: CASSLGGGTDTQYF. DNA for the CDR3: TGCGCCAGCAGCTTGGGAGGTGGCACAGATACGCAGTATTTT.

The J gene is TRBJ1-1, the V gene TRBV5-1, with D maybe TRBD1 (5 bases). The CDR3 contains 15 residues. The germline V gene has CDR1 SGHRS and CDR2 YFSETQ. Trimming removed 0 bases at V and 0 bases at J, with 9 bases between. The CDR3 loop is CASSLEGALNTEAFF. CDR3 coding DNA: TGCGCCAGCAGCTTGGAAGGGGCCCTGAACACTGAAGCTTTCTTT.

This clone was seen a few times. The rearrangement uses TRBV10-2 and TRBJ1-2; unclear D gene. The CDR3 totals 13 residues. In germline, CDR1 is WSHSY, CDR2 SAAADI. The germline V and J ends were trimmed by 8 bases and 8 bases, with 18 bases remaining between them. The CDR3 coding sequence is TGCGCCAGCGAGATAAAACAAGGAGCGGGCTACACCTTC. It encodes CASEIKQGAGYTF.

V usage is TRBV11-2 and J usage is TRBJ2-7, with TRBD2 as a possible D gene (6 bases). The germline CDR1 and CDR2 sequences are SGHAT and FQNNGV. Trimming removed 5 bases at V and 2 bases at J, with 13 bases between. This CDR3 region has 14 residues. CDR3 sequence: CASSAGGGPYEQYF. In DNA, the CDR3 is TGTGCCAGCAGCGCCGGGGGTGGCCCCTACGAGCAGTACTTC.

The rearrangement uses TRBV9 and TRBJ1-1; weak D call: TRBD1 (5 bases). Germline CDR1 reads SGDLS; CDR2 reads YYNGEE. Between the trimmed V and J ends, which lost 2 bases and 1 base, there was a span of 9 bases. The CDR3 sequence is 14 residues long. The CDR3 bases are TGTGCCAGCAGCGTTGAAACAGGGAACACTGAAGCTTTCTTT. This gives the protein CASSVETGNTEAFF.

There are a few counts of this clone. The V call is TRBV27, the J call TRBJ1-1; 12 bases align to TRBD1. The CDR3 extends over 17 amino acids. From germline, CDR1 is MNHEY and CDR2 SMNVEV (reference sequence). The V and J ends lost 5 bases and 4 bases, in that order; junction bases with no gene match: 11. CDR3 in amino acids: CASSMGPGQGAVTEAFF. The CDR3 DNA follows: TGTGCCAGCAGTATGGGCCCGGGACAGGGGGCGGTCACTGAAGCTTTCTTT.

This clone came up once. CDR3 nucleotide sequence: TGTGCCAGCAGCTTGATAGAACCCAAGACCCAGTACTTC. Translation: CASSLIEPKTQYF. This chain uses TRBV5-6 with TRBJ2-5; no firm D call. Trimming left V 1 base short and J 6 bases short, with 10 bases between. The CDR3 length is 13 residues. The V gene's germline CDR1 is SGHDT and CDR2 YYEEEE.